Listed below are T cell receptor beta chains from one sample, sequenced in a study of CD8 T cells in Susac syndrome. TCRdb re-derived calls from the immunoSEQ multiplex PCR reads in MiXCR, one entry per CDR3 protein. The table records tens of thousands of distinct CDR3 sequences, 94% of them present only once. Sequenced material: CD8+ T cells from PBMCs. Receptors originate from a human donor in good health. CDR3s include the opening cysteine and the closing phenylalanine or tryptophan. The D gene is left open where the match is weak. Clone size appears in some rows only: once, few, many, or a class for an expanded clone.

-,TRBD2,TRBV7-9,TRBJ2-5,TGTGCCAGCAGCCGCGGGGGGGTCCAAGAGACCCAGTACTTC,CASSRGGVQETQYF
-,-,TRBV7-8,TRBJ1-2,TGTGCCAGCAGCTTAACGGACTATGGCTACACCTTC,CASSLTDYGYTF
once,-,TRBV9,TRBJ2-2,TGTGCCAGCAGCGTCTCAGGGAACACCGGGGAGCTGTTTTTT,CASSVSGNTGELFF
few,-,TRBV6-2/TRBV6-3,TRBJ2-3,TGTGCCAGCAGAAAATTTAGCGGAGCGTCAGATACGCAGTATTTT,CASRKFSGASDTQYF
-,TRBD1,TRBV4-1,TRBJ1-5,TGCGCCAGCAGCCAAGATCAAGGGGGCTATCAGCCCCAGCATTTT,CASSQDQGGYQPQHF
-,-,TRBV6-2/TRBV6-3,TRBJ2-3,TGTGCCACTTTTGACAGGATAGATTCAGATACGCAGTATTTT,CATFDRIDSDTQYF
-,TRBD1,TRBV7-2,TRBJ2-3,TGTGCCAGCAGCCGCCGGGGCAGGGGGCCATCCGATACGCAGTATTTT,CASSRRGRGPSDTQYF
-,-,TRBV6-6,TRBJ1-1,TGTGCCAGCAGTTACGCAAGCAACACTGAAGCTTTCTTT,CASSYASNTEAFF
-,-,TRBV4-3,TRBJ2-3,TGCGCCAGCAGCCAAGACAGCGGGAGCACAGATACGCAGTATTTT,CASSQDSGSTDTQYF
-,TRBD2,TRBV9,TRBJ2-7,TGTGCCAGCAGCCTCTCTAGCGGGGGTCCCTGCGAGCAGTACTTC,CASSLSSGGPCEQYF
-,TRBD2,TRBV5-6,TRBJ2-1,TGTGCCAGCAGCTTGGTAAGGGAGGGAAGGCATGAGCAGTTCTTC,CASSLVREGRHEQFF